This T cell receptor beta chain comes out of a study of blood T cell repertoires in COVID-19. The wider study: Material from acute and convalescent COVID-19 was sourced from the United States, Italy and Spain. From T cells, B-cell-depleted T cells, or PBMCs came the material, which was cDNA or gDNA.

The germline CDR1 and CDR2 sequences are SGHRS and YFSETQ. V was trimmed by 1 base and J by 0 bases, leaving 6 bases between them. The CDR3 has 14 residues. In the original processing: For nucleated cells, counts were estimated from reference gene primer amplification. TCRdb's table, derived via immunoSEQ multiplex PCR, lists solely in-frame clones and lacks some. Clone size and V and J calls were adopted from that table, with D and trimming inferred from the DNA. The table has about 210,000 clones, 92% seen once. Sequencing was performed on peripheral blood. V is TRBV5-1 and J is TRBJ2-3; D is undetermined. This TCR was recovered from a man aged 25-40 years with acute or convalescent COVID-19. CDR3 in DNA: TGCGCCAGCAGCTTGTCTCGTAGCACAGATACGCAGTATTTT. It encodes CASSLSRSTDTQYF. Full variable domain (outside the CDR3, taken from reference TRBV5-1 and TRBJ2-3): KAGVTQTPRYLIKTRGQQVTLSCSPISGHRSVSWYQQTPGQGLQFLFEYFSETQRNKGNFPGRFSGRQFSNSRSEMNVSTLELGDSALYLCASSLSRSTDTQYFGPGTRLTVL.